This record concerns one T cell receptor (beta chain) sequence. Its antigen remains unknown. The source of the sample is a study of T cell responses to AZD1222 COVID-19 vaccine. Study-wide points: Along spike, vaccine-associated CD4 TCRs were found throughout, with dominance at 160-218 and 743-854.

Assay: immunoSEQ multiplex PCR; the TCRdb copy retains only in-frame clones and omits some. This table has 150,000 or so clones, 70% to 90% appearing once. This sequence was found in an adult in good health. This specimen was peripheral blood, taken on day 0 of AZD1222 vaccination.

The CDR3 region has the DNA TGTGCCAGCTCCCCGAGGGGGGTCACTGAAGCTTTCTTT. It yields the protein CASSPRGVTEAFF. The J gene is TRBJ1-1, the V gene TRBV9, with D possibly TRBD1 on 6 matching bases. CDR3 size: 13 residues. Trimming pared 7 bases from V and 4 bases from J, leaving 14 bases between. Germline loops: CDR1 SGDLS, CDR2 YYNGEE. Supplemented by reference TRBV9 and TRBJ1-1, the full variable domain reads DSGVTQTPKHLITATGQRVTLRCSPRSGDLSVYWYQQSLDQGLQFLIQYYNGEERAKGNILERFSAQQFPDLHSELNLSSLELGDSALYFCASSPRGVTEAFFGQGTRLTVV.